Below, 14 T cell receptor beta chains from the same sample are listed, as sequenced in a study of blood T cell repertoires in COVID-19. This table comes from immunoSEQ multiplex PCR, and its TCRdb copy is limited to in-frame clones, with some not included. The sample carries roughly 63,000 clones, less than 80% recorded once. The source material was peripheral blood. Receptors originate from a human donor in a cohort sampled during active COVID-19.

V and J are TRBV29-1 and TRBJ2-7; perhaps TRBD2 as D (5 bases). Trimming left V 7 bases short and J 2 bases short, with 18 bases between. CDR3 length: 14 amino acids. Germline CDR1 and CDR2: SQVTM and ANQGSEA. This CDR3 reads CSGIAAEPPYEQYF. For the CDR3, the DNA is TGCAGCGGGATTGCAGCGGAGCCCCCCTACGAGCAGTACTTC.

The V call is TRBV25-1, the J call TRBJ2-3; 9 nucleotides line up with TRBD2. Germline V gene data show CDR1 as MGHDK and CDR2 as SYGVNS. The CDR3 consists of 14 residues. Trimming removed 7 bases from V and 5 bases from J; junction bases left unmatched: 7. The CDR3 here is CASTPLAGQDTQYF. The DNA for the CDR3 is TGTGCCAGCACCCCCCTAGCGGGACAAGATACGCAGTATTTT.

V gene TRBV3-1 (or the pseudogene TRBV3-2) combines with J gene TRBJ2-1, with D uncertain. Germline loops: CDR1 LGHDT, CDR2 YNNKEL (reference sequence). The CDR3 runs 16 residues. The ends were cut back, 0 bases at V and 2 bases at J, with 11 bases in the middle. DNA for the CDR3: TGTGCCAGCAGCCAAGATTGGGCAAAGACCTACAATGAGCAGTTCTTC. It specifies CASSQDWAKTYNEQFF.

The V call is TRBV3-1 (or the pseudogene TRBV3-2), the J call TRBJ2-3; 9 positions agree with TRBD2. The junction had 12 bases not matched to a gene; V was cut back by 4 bases and J by 4 bases. The CDR3 is made up of 17 amino acids. Germline loops: CDR1 LGHDT, CDR2 YNNKEL (reference sequence). Written as DNA, the CDR3 is TGTGCCAGCAGCCCCCCCGTAGTAGCGGGAGTCGCAGATACGCAGTATTTT. Its translation: CASSPPVVAGVADTQYF.

CDR3 protein: CASSPGLQETQYF. CDR3 DNA: TGTGCCAGCTCACCAGGACTTCAAGAGACCCAGTACTTC. The chain uses TRBV18 and TRBJ2-5; a weak D match, TRBD2 (5 bases). Trimming stripped 2 bases from V and 2 bases from J, with 6 bases between. The CDR3 covers 13 residues. CDR1 KGHSH and CDR2 LQKENI come from the germline V gene.

The chain combines TRBV2 with TRBJ2-1; maybe TRBD1 (5 bases). The CDR3 is 16 residues long. Trimming took off 1 base at V and 4 bases at J, with 14 bases between the two ends. Germline V gives CDR1 SNHLY, CDR2 FYNNEI. The CDR3 reads CASSEEGARGYNEQFF. The CDR3 DNA sequence: TGTGCCAGCAGTGAAGAAGGGGCCCGAGGTTACAATGAGCAGTTCTTC.

In its sample, this clone was seen once. This chain joins TRBV15 and TRBJ2-7; 7 bases are shared with TRBD2. Per the germline V gene, CDR1 is LNHNV and CDR2 is YYDKDF (reference sequence). The V segment lost 0 bases and the J segment 4 bases; nucleotides outside the gene matches: 6. This CDR3 spans 15 amino acids. The CDR3 sequence is CATSRDRTRSYEQYF. Here the CDR3 DNA reads TGTGCCACCAGCAGAGATCGGACTAGGAGTTACGAGCAGTACTTC.

The V gene is TRBV15, the J gene TRBJ2-1; D not certain. From germline, CDR1 is LNHNV and CDR2 YYDKDF (reference sequence). This CDR3 has 15 amino acids. Trimming removed 3 bases from V and 1 base from J, with 10 bases in between. The CDR3 here is CATSSGWRSYNEQFF. The CDR3 nucleotides read TGTGCCACCAGCAGTGGCTGGCGGTCCTACAATGAGCAGTTCTTC.

V and J are TRBV7-3 and TRBJ2-5; TRBD2 aligns across 9 bases. J was trimmed by 5 bases and V by 5 bases; bases with no gene match: 6. The CDR3 is made up of 14 amino acids. Germline assignment: CDR1 SGHTA and CDR2 FQGTGA. CDR3 region: CASSQAGGGETQYF. CDR3 bases: TGTGCCAGCAGCCAAGCGGGAGGTGGGGAGACCCAGTACTTC.

The gene calls are TRBV5-1 and TRBJ2-2; weak D call: TRBD1 (6 bases). This CDR3 is built from 15 residues. V lost 0 bases to trimming and J lost 3 bases, with 9 bases between them. Germline lookup yields CDR1 SGHRS and CDR2 YFSETQ. In DNA, the CDR3 is TGCGCCAGCAGCTTGGCCTGGACAGACACCGGGGAGCTGTTTTTT. It yields the protein CASSLAWTDTGELFF.

This clone was observed a few times. This chain connects TRBV6-6 to TRBJ1-3, with 8 bases aligning to TRBD1. From germline, CDR1 is MNHNY and CDR2 SVGAGI (reference sequence). The CDR3 consists of 16 residues. J gave up 3 bases and V 0 bases, and 4 bases lay outside the gene matches. The DNA of the CDR3 is TGTGCCAGCAGTTACTCAGGACAGGGTAGTGGAAACACCATATATTTT. It translates to CASSYSGQGSGNTIYF.

The genes are TRBV2 and TRBJ2-7; D possibly corresponds to TRBD2 (5 bases). There are 15 residues in the CDR3. In germline, CDR1 is SNHLY, CDR2 FYNNEI. V was shortened by 1 base and J by 2 bases, with 12 bases between the two germline ends. CDR3 residues: CASSEGASTTYEQYF. The CDR3 DNA follows: TGTGCCAGCAGTGAAGGGGCTAGCACTACCTACGAGCAGTACTTC.

The rearrangement links TRBV7-2 to TRBJ2-5; TRBD2 matches at 15 bases. V was clipped by 5 bases and J by 2 bases; unmatched bases: 9. The V gene's germline CDR1 is SGHTA and CDR2 FQGNSA. The CDR3 totals 18 residues. This CDR3 is CASSAGGLAGGTQETQYF. CDR3 coding DNA: TGTGCCAGCAGCGCAGGAGGACTAGCGGGAGGGACACAAGAGACCCAGTACTTC.

This clone was counted between two and nine times. V gene TRBV7-8 combines with J gene TRBJ2-3; 10 bases are shared with TRBD2. Germline-derived CDR1 and CDR2 are SGHVS and FQNEAQ. CDR3 length: 16 residues. V was clipped by 5 bases and J by 2 bases; unmatched bases: 7. CDR3 sequence (DNA): TGTGCCAGCAGCAGCCAACTAGCGGGACCCACAGATACGCAGTATTTT. This gives the protein CASSSQLAGPTDTQYF.